These 25 T cell receptor beta chains were all obtained from the same sample, sequenced in a study of regulatory T cells in long-lasting Graves disease. Documented time point: persistent/refractory GD, antithyroid drugs over 5 years with positive TRAb. The TCR library was made from RNA extracted from PBMCs. Sequencing libraries for TCR beta were prepared with iRepertoire HTBI primers and Arm-PCR of CDR3 regions. TCRdb used MiXCR to reprocess the multiplex PCR reads, holding one entry per CDR3 protein. The repertoire holds more than 300,000 distinct CDR3 sequences, with approximately 25% as singletons. This specimen was peripheral blood mononuclear cells (PBMCs), taken when the disease was refractory, from a patient treated with antithyroid drugs. Every receptor here comes from a woman between 40 and 50 years old with Graves disease.

The gene calls are TRBV28 and TRBJ2-7; D might be TRBD2 (6 bases). Per germline, CDR1 MDHEN and CDR2 SYDVKM. The CDR3 runs to 14 residues. Trimming took 5 bases from V and 3 from J, leaving 14 bases between them. The CDR3 sequence is CASSTPGVNYEQYF. CDR3 DNA sequence: TGTGCCAGCAGTACCCCGGGAGTGAACTACGAGCAGTACTTC.

The chain's CDR3 is CASDPPGLAGPSSYEQYF. The CDR3 DNA follows: TGTGCCAGCGACCCCCCGGGACTAGCGGGCCCGAGCTCCTACGAGCAGTACTTC. J is TRBJ2-7 and V is TRBV6-1, with TRBD2 matching over 12 bases. With 8 bases clipped from V and 0 bases from J, the junction kept 14 bases outside the gene matches. The germline CDR1 and CDR2 sequences are MNHNS and SASEGT. The length of the CDR3 is 18 residues.

This clonotype was seen more than once but under ten times. This rearrangement joins TRBV7-3 to TRBJ2-3; D uncertain. The V gene's germline CDR1 is SGHTA and CDR2 FQGTGA. The CDR3 is 15 amino acids. Trimming cost V 0 bases and J 0 bases, with 7 bases left between them. The CDR3 loop reads CASSLTAESTDTQYF. CDR3 nucleotides: TGTGCCAGCAGCTTAACGGCGGAGAGCACAGATACGCAGTATTTT.

This clonotype came up many times. The chain combines TRBV18 with TRBJ2-2; D remains unclear. Trimming shortened V by 4 bases and J by 4 bases, and 4 bases separated the two germline ends. Germline CDR1 and CDR2: KGHSH and LQKENI. The CDR3 length is 12 residues. The chain's CDR3 is CASSHSTGELFF. For the CDR3, the DNA is TGTGCCAGCTCACACAGCACCGGGGAGCTGTTTTTT.

This clonotype was seen a few times. CDR3 coding DNA: TGCAGCGGGGGGGAAGGACAGGGGTATGGCTACACCTTC. This gives the protein CSGGEGQGYGYTF. The chain joins TRBV29-1 to TRBJ1-2, with TRBD1 identical over 9 bases. This CDR3 region has 13 residues. CDR1 is SQVTM and CDR2 is ANQGSEA in the germline V gene. V gave up 7 bases and J gave up 5 bases; unmatched junction bases: 8.

This clonotype was detected only a few times. This chain links TRBV19 with TRBJ2-1; D is ambiguous. The CDR3 is made up of 14 amino acids. V was pared by 6 bases and J by 4 bases, with 13 bases between. Germline V lookup: CDR1 LNHDA, CDR2 SQIVND (reference sequence). CDR3 nucleotide sequence: TGTGCCAGTAGGGTTAGACAATCTTACAATGAGCAGTTCTTC. Its protein product is CASRVRQSYNEQFF.

In its sample, this clonotype was seen many times. The chain combines TRBV28 with TRBJ1-2; no reliable D call. The V end lost 4 bases, the J end lost 4 bases, and 7 bases lay between the germline ends. The CDR3 length is 12 residues. Germline values: CDR1 MDHEN, CDR2 SYDVKM. The CDR3 is CASSSSPYGYTF. The CDR3, as DNA: TGTGCCAGCAGTTCGTCCCCCTATGGCTACACCTTC.

J is TRBJ2-3 and V is TRBV28; D possibly matches TRBD1 or TRBD2 (5 bases each). The CDR3 has 15 amino acids. Germline V gene data show CDR1 as MDHEN and CDR2 as SYDVKM. V gave up 5 bases and J gave up 0 bases, with 12 bases separating them. The CDR3 sequence: CASSRPGRSTDTQYF. The CDR3, as DNA: TGTGCCAGCAGTAGACCGGGACGTAGCACAGATACGCAGTATTTT.

This clonotype has a count of ten or more. This chain links TRBV6-1 with TRBJ2-5, with D possibly TRBD2 on 5 matching bases. Trimming shortened V by 5 bases and J by 4 bases, and 11 bases separated the two germline ends. The CDR3 is 13 amino acids. Germline lookup yields CDR1 MNHNS and CDR2 SASEGT. The CDR3 region is CASSQDYGETQYF. DNA of the CDR3: TGTGCCAGCAGTCAAGACTATGGAGAGACCCAGTACTTC.

Only a few counts were recorded for this clonotype. The chain combines TRBV6-1 with TRBJ2-6, with D hard to call. Trimming shortened V by 5 bases and J by 2 bases, and 16 bases separated the two germline ends. Looked up from germline, CDR1 is MNHNS and CDR2 is SASEGT. CDR3 length: 17 residues. Here the CDR3 reads CASSPELTNTGANVLTF. Here the CDR3 DNA reads TGTGCCAGCAGTCCCGAGCTAACCAACACTGGGGCCAACGTCCTGACTTTC.

This clonotype has more than one count but fewer than ten. The genes are TRBV2 and TRBJ1-4; D is possibly TRBD1 (6 bases). From germline, CDR1 is SNHLY and CDR2 FYNNEI. The CDR3 contains 14 residues. V was pared by 3 bases and J by 5 bases, with 10 bases between. The CDR3 reads CASSDAGANEKLFF. The CDR3 nucleotides read TGTGCCAGCAGTGACGCGGGGGCGAATGAAAAACTGTTTTTT.

This chain links TRBV5-1 with TRBJ1-1; D might be TRBD1 (5 bases). Germline V CDR1 and CDR2: SGHRS, YFSETQ. The CDR3 is 15 residues long. V was trimmed by 4 bases and J by 4 bases, leaving 17 bases between them. As DNA, the CDR3 is TGCGCCAGCAGCAAACTTCAGGGTCCGACCACTGAAGCTTTCTTT. Translated, it gives CASSKLQGPTTEAFF.

V gene TRBV2 combines with J gene TRBJ2-3, with a weak D call TRBD1 (6 bases). Germline loops: CDR1 SNHLY, CDR2 FYNNEI. V was pared by 5 bases and J by 0 bases, with 12 bases between. This CDR3 has 15 residues. CDR3 in amino acids: CASSSGQLSTDTQYF. CDR3 bases: TGTGCCAGCAGTAGCGGACAGTTGAGCACAGATACGCAGTATTTT.

This clonotype has at least ten counts. The chain carries TRBV7-2 and TRBJ2-7; D gene uncertain. This CDR3 spans 14 amino acids. With 5 bases removed from V and 0 bases from J, the gap between germline ends came to 11 bases. Germline V gives CDR1 SGHTA, CDR2 FQGNSA. The CDR3 sequence: CASSQWGISYEQYF. For the CDR3, the DNA is TGTGCCAGCAGCCAGTGGGGTATCTCCTACGAGCAGTACTTC.

A remark on this clonotype: A much larger clone lies a single base off, so this may be a read error. This CDR3 fails to terminate in the conserved phenylalanine or tryptophan, so it likely reflects a read error. The gene calls are TRBV6-5 and TRBJ2-7; D uncertain. Germline V CDR1 and CDR2: MNHEY, SVGAGI. Trimming took off 1 base at V and 5 bases at J, with 3 bases between the two ends. The CDR3 sequence is 11 residues long. The CDR3 protein is CASSYLDEQYL. The DNA for the CDR3 is TGTGCCAGCAGTTACTTGGACGAGCAGTACCTC.

Comment on this clonotype: A junction end diverges from the germline sequence, so it may reflect a read error. The chain combines TRBV2 with TRBJ1-2; no clear D. From germline, CDR1 is SNHLY and CDR2 FYNNEI. CDR3 length equals 12 residues. CDR3 residues: CASSGPATSTNF. CDR3 bases: TGTGCCAGCAGTGGGCCGGCTACAAGCACCAACTTC.

The gene calls are TRBV7-9 and TRBJ2-1, with 10 bases lining up with TRBD2. The CDR3 totals 16 residues. Germline V lookup: CDR1 SEHNR, CDR2 FQNEAQ (reference sequence). V shed 2 bases and J 6 bases; nucleotides not matched to a gene: 7. The CDR3 sequence is CASSLRASGSFNEQFF. The CDR3 DNA reads as TGTGCCAGCAGCTTAAGGGCTAGCGGGAGTTTCAATGAGCAGTTCTTC.

A remark on this clonotype: Since a much larger clone is just one base distant, this may be a read error. The chain links TRBV7-9 to TRBJ2-7; 7 bases align to TRBD2. CDR3 length: 14 amino acids. Germline CDR1 SEHNR, CDR2 FQNEAQ (reference sequence). In DNA, the CDR3 is TGTGTCAGCAGCGGGACTAACCTCCCCTACGAGCAGTACTTC. It is translated as CVSSGTNLPYEQYF.

The chain recombines TRBV7-8 with TRBJ2-2, with TRBD2 matching 13 bases. V trimming: 3 bases; J trimming: 3 bases; junction bases outside the gene matches: 1. Germline-derived CDR1 and CDR2 are SGHVS and FQNEAQ. The CDR3 has 16 amino acids. CDR3 residues: CASSLGLAGYTGELFF. The CDR3, as DNA: TGTGCCAGCAGCTTGGGACTAGCGGGATACACCGGGGAGCTGTTTTTT.

The chain joins TRBV12-3 or TRBV12-4 to TRBJ2-1; 14 bases fit TRBD2. J lost 7 bases, V lost 0 bases, and 11 bases had no gene match. This CDR3 has 19 amino acids. Here the CDR3 DNA reads TGTGCCAGCAGTTTAGCGCTTAGGGGACTAGCGGGAGTTTGGAATGAGCAGTTCTTC. As protein: CASSLALRGLAGVWNEQFF.

This clonotype was seen once. The chain couples TRBV30 to TRBJ1-1; D gene uncertain. V gave up 0 bases and J gave up 11 bases, with 10 bases separating them. Germline V CDR1 and CDR2: GTSNPN, SVGIG (reference sequence). The CDR3 runs 11 residues. CDR3 in DNA: TGTGCCTGGAGTGTAAATGAGTGGGCTTTCTTT. Its protein is CAWSVNEWAFF.

The J gene is TRBJ1-3, the V gene TRBV20-1; D not certain. CDR3 length equals 14 residues. Germline values: CDR1 DFQATT, CDR2 SNEGSKA (reference sequence). Between the trimmed V and J ends, which lost 3 bases and 7 bases, there was a span of 16 bases. Here the CDR3 reads CSASLTWGRNTIYF. In nucleotides, the CDR3 is TGCAGTGCTAGCTTAACGTGGGGTCGGAACACCATATATTTT.

At least ten counts were recorded for this clonotype. DNA for the CDR3: TGTGCCAGCAGTGCCTTGTGGCTCCGTTCCGATCATGCAACTAATGAAAAACTGTTTTTT. Encoded protein: CASSALWLRSDHATNEKLFF. The genes are TRBV28 and TRBJ1-4; D unclear. V dropped 5 bases and J dropped 0 bases, with 25 bases sitting between them. Germline V gives CDR1 MDHEN, CDR2 SYDVKM. The CDR3 spans 20 residues. The full variable domain, in which reference TRBV28 and TRBJ1-4 provide the parts outside the CDR3, is DVKVTQSSRYLVKRTGEKVFLECVQDMDHENMFWYRQDPGLGLRLIYFSYDVKMKEKGDIPEGYSVSREKKERFSLILESASTNQTSMYLCASSALWLRSDHATNEKLFFGSGTQLSVL.

The chain has TRBV7-9 and TRBJ2-7, with 9 bases identical to TRBD1. J lost 3 bases, V lost 5 bases, and 8 bases had no gene match. Germline V gene sequence: CDR1 SEHNR, CDR2 FQNEAQ (reference sequence). The CDR3 loop spans 15 amino acids. The CDR3 region has the DNA TGTGCCAGCAGCCAAGGGACAGGGTATAACTACGAGCAGTACTTC. Encoded protein: CASSQGTGYNYEQYF. Full variable domain (remainder filled in from reference TRBV7-9 and TRBJ2-7): DTGVSQNPRHKITKRGQNVTFRCDPISEHNRLYWYRQTLGQGPEFLTYFQNEAQLEKSRLLSDRFSAERPKGSFSTLEIQRTEQGDSAMYLCASSQGTGYNYEQYFGPGTRLTVT.

Details on this clonotype: This may be a read error: a much more frequent sequence differs by one nucleotide. The rearrangement uses TRBV11-2 and TRBJ2-2; no reliable D call. The CDR3 has 11 residues. Germline CDR1 reads SGHAT; CDR2 reads FQNNGV. CDR3 sequence: CVSSLLGELFF. The CDR3 DNA reads TGTGTCAGCAGCTTGCTCGGGGAGCTGTTTTTT.